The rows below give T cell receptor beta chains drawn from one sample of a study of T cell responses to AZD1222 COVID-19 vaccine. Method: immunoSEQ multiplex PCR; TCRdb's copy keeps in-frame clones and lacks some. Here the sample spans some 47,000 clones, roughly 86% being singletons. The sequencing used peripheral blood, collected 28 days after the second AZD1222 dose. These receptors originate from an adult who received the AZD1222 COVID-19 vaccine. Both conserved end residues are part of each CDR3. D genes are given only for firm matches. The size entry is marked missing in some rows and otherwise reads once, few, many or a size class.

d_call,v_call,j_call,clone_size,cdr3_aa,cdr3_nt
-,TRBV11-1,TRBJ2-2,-,CASSLARRGTGELFF,TGTGCCAGCAGCTTGGCGCGACGCGGCACCGGGGAGCTGTTTTTT
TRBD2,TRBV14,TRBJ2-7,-,CASSSGSSYEQYF,TGTGCCAGCTCTAGCGGGAGTTCCTACGAGCAGTACTTC
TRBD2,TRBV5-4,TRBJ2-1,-,CASRPSLAGGNNEQFF,TGTGCCAGCAGACCGTCCCTAGCGGGGGGCAACAATGAGCAGTTCTTC
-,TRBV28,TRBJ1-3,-,CASSLSGFGNTIYF,TGTGCCAGCAGTCTAAGTGGGTTCGGAAACACCATATATTTT
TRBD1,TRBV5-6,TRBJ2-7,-,CASSSGTGGTYEQYF,TGTGCCAGCAGCTCCGGGACAGGGGGGACCTACGAGCAGTACTTC
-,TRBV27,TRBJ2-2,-,CASSLKGPRTGELFF,TGTGCCAGCAGTTTAAAGGGCCCCCGGACCGGGGAGCTGTTTTTT
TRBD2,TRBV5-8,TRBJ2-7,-,CASTTPGGSFSYEQYF,TGTGCCAGCACCACCCCGGGAGGATCCTTCTCCTACGAGCAGTACTTC
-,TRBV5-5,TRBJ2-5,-,CASSLEETQYF,TGTGCCAGCAGCTTGGAGGAGACCCAGTACTTC
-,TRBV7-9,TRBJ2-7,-,CASSFGPIAHEQYF,TGTGCCAGCAGCTTCGGGCCGATTGCCCACGAGCAGTACTTC
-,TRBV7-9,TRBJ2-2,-,CASRTKVRGEDTGELFF,TGTGCCAGCAGAACTAAAGTTAGGGGCGAGGACACCGGGGAGCTGTTTTTT
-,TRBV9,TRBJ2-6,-,CASSGGGGGYEPGANVLTF,TGTGCCAGCAGCGGAGGTGGTGGGGGATACGAGCCTGGGGCCAACGTCCTGACTTTC
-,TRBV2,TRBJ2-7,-,CASSESAGLTISYEQYF,TGTGCCAGCAGTGAATCGGCAGGCCTTACAATCTCCTACGAGCAGTACTTC
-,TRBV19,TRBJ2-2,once,CASSRQGSPSGPNTGELFF,TGTGCCAGTAGTAGACAGGGCAGTCCTAGCGGACCGAACACCGGGGAGCTGTTTTTT
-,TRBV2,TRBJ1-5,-,CASSERGIYGNQPQHF,TGTGCCAGCAGTGAGAGGGGTATCTATGGCAATCAGCCCCAGCATTTT
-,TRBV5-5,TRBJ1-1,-,CASGGFMNTEAFF,TGTGCCTCGGGGGGATTCATGAACACTGAAGCTTTCTTT
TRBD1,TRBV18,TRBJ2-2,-,CASLGQFTGELFF,TGTGCCAGCTTGGGACAGTTCACCGGGGAGCTGTTTTTT
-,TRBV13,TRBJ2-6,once,CASRSTRGAGANVLTF,TGTGCCAGCAGATCTACGAGGGGGGCGGGGGCCAACGTCCTGACTTTC
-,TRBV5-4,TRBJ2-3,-,CASSRSGRTDTQYF,TGTGCCAGCAGCCGGTCAGGGAGGACAGATACGCAGTATTTT
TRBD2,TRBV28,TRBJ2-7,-,CASSLGGESTYEQYF,TGTGCCAGCAGCCTGGGGGGGGAGTCAACCTACGAGCAGTACTTC
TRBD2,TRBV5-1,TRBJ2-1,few,CASTPGLAKGGEQFF,TGCGCCAGCACTCCGGGACTAGCGAAAGGAGGTGAGCAGTTCTTC
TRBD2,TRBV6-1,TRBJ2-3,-,CASSETSGNTQYF,TGTGCCAGCAGTGAAACTAGCGGGAATACGCAGTATTTT
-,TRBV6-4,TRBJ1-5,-,CARGYQPQHF,TGTGCCAGGGGATATCAGCCCCAGCATTTT
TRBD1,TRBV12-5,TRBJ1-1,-,CASGLPLRTGAFF,TGTGCTAGTGGTTTGCCCCTGAGGACAGGGGCTTTCTTT
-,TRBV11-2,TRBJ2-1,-,CASSLGFEDRLPNEQFF,TGTGCCAGCAGCTTAGGGTTCGAGGACCGACTACCTAATGAGCAGTTCTTC
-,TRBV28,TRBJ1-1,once,CASSLLRENTEAFF,TGTGCCAGCAGTTTATTGAGGGAGAACACTGAAGCTTTCTTT
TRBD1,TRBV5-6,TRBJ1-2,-,CASSLGGQGATF,TGTGCCAGCAGCTTGGGTGGACAGGGGGCCACCTTC
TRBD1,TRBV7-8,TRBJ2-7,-,CASSLQGQAHYEQYF,TGTGCCAGCAGCTTACAGGGACAGGCCCACTACGAGCAGTACTTC
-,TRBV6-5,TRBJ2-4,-,CASGRTSSNIQYF,TGTGCCAGCGGACGGACATCATCTAACATTCAGTACTTC
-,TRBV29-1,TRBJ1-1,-,CSGREVTEAFF,TGCAGCGGCCGGGAAGTCACTGAAGCTTTCTTT
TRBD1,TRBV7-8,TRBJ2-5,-,CASSKGARETQYF,TGTGCCAGCAGCAAGGGGGCGAGGGAGACCCAGTACTTC
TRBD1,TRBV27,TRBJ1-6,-,CASSLRTGGGYNSPLHF,TGTGCCAGCAGTTTGCGGACAGGGGGGGGTTATAATTCACCCCTCCACTTT
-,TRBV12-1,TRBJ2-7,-,CASSFPGAKYEQYF,TGTGCCAGCAGCTTTCCGGGGGCTAAGTACGAGCAGTACTTC
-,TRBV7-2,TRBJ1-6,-,CASSLVGGDNSPLHF,TGTGCCAGCAGCTTAGTTGGGGGGGATAATTCACCCCTCCACTTT
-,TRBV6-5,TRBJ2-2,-,CASTQTQGSGELFF,TGTGCCAGCACCCAGACCCAGGGATCCGGGGAGCTGTTTTTT
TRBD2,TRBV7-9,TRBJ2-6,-,CASSLSGSPANVLTF,TGTGCCAGCAGCTTAAGCGGGAGCCCGGCCAACGTCCTGACTTTC
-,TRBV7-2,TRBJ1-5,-,CASSLKGSNQPQHF,TGTGCCAGCAGCTTAAAGGGTAGCAATCAGCCCCAGCATTTT
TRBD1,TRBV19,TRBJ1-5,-,CASSWTGGPSNQPQHF,TGTGCCAGTAGCTGGACAGGGGGCCCCAGCAATCAGCCCCAGCATTTT
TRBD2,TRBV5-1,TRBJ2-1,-,CASSLFSSGSSYNEQFF,TGCGCCAGCAGCTTGTTCTCCAGCGGGAGCTCCTACAATGAGCAGTTCTTC
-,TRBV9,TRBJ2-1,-,CASSVTEHEQFF,TGTGCCAGCAGCGTGACAGAACATGAGCAGTTCTTC
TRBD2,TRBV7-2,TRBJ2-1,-,CASSFAGGGAGGNEQFF,TGTGCCAGCAGCTTCGCTGGCGGGGGGGCCGGGGGGAATGAGCAGTTCTTC